In this sample, the clone carrying this T cell receptor (beta chain) turned up a few times. The antigen is undetermined. General observations from the study: The larger cohort examined one V-J beta rearrangement, not whole repertoires.

After constant-region reverse-primer amplification, full-length variable regions underwent semi-nested PCR with Nested Universal Primer A. One entry per CDR3 protein results from TCRdb running MiXCR on the 5' RACE reads. The sample includes roughly 46,000 distinct CDR3 sequences, roughly 28% of them seen just once. V gave up 0 bases and J gave up 4 bases, with 9 bases separating them. This CDR3 is built from 13 residues. The V gene's germline CDR1 is DFQATT and CDR2 SNEGSKA (reference sequence). CD25-based Treg depletion was applied to purified naive CD4+ T cells. Input material: naive CD4+ T cells sorted from blood. Subset: naive CD4+ T cells, CD4+CD45RA+CD25-. The chain joins TRBV20-1 to TRBJ1-2, with TRBD1 as a possible D gene (5 bases). This receptor was identified in a female donor with breast cancer. Here the CDR3 reads CSARDLGAYGYTF. The CDR3 DNA sequence: TGCAGTGCTAGAGATCTTGGGGCCTATGGCTACACCTTC.